The 10 T cell receptor beta chains listed next were all sequenced from one sample in a study of T cells in Graves' hyperthyroidism and ophthalmopathy. RNA transcripts were the template for amplifying TCR beta CDR3 regions. With the HTBI primer set, the TCR CDR3 went through a first round of RT-PCR. TCRdb recomputed calls from the multiplex PCR reads with MiXCR, one row per CDR3 protein. The sample records nearly 600,000 distinct CDR3 sequences, roughly 13% being singletons. Sequenced: blood. These receptors originate from a young woman with Graves' hyperthyroidism that later progressed to Graves' ophthalmopathy.

This clonotype was observed at least ten times. J is TRBJ2-7 and V is TRBV18; D unclear. CDR1 is KGHSH and CDR2 is LQKENI in the germline V gene. The length of the CDR3 is 14 residues. V shed 0 bases and J shed 6 bases, with 12 bases lying between them. The CDR3 loop is CASSPPASRREQYF. The CDR3 region has the DNA TGTGCCAGCTCACCACCGGCTAGTAGGCGCGAGCAGTACTTC.

In its sample, this clonotype was seen many times. The rearrangement joins TRBV6-5 to TRBJ2-5, with 11 nucleotides matching TRBD2. J was trimmed by 4 bases and V by 5 bases; bases with no gene match: 3. Germline V lookup: CDR1 MNHEY, CDR2 SVGAGI. There are 14 residues in the CDR3. The CDR3 nucleotides read TGTGCCAGCAGTCACGGGACTAGCGGAGAGACCCAGTACTTC. Protein: CASSHGTSGETQYF.

This clonotype has a count of ten or more. This chain links TRBV6-2 or TRBV6-3 with TRBJ1-5; TRBD1 matches at 8 bases. V was clipped by 6 bases and J by 7 bases; unmatched bases: 8. The germline CDR1 and CDR2 sequences are MNHEY and SVGEGT. This CDR3 is built from 14 residues. CDR3 DNA sequence: TGTGCCAGCAGGCAGACAGGGGAGGGACAGCCCCAGCATTTT. It is translated as CASRQTGEGQPQHF.

The chain is built from TRBV9 and TRBJ2-2, with D possibly TRBD2 on 6 matching bases. Germline CDR1 is SGDLS and CDR2 is YYNGEE. This CDR3 is 15 amino acids long. Trimming removed 0 bases at V and 0 bases at J, with 6 bases between. CDR3 DNA: TGTGCCAGCAGCGTAGGACTAGCGAACACCGGGGAGCTGTTTTTT. This encodes CASSVGLANTGELFF.

This clonotype was detected many times. The V call is TRBV25-1, the J call TRBJ2-3; TRBD2 matches at 10 bases. This CDR3 is 15 amino acids long. Looked up from germline, CDR1 is MGHDK and CDR2 is SYGVNS. J lost 4 bases, V lost 5 bases, and 6 bases had no gene match. The CDR3 reads CASSSLAGVPDTQYF. DNA for the CDR3: TGTGCCAGCAGTAGTCTAGCGGGAGTACCAGATACGCAGTATTTT.

The sample holds many counts of this clonotype. The chain is built from TRBV20-1 and TRBJ2-7; D is possibly TRBD1 or TRBD2 (5 bases each). Germline CDR1 reads DFQATT; CDR2 reads SNEGSKA (reference sequence). With 2 bases removed from V and 3 bases from J, the gap between germline ends came to 17 bases. This CDR3 region has 15 residues. The CDR3: CSARKRGDSYYEQYF. CDR3 sequence (DNA): TGCAGTGCTAGAAAACGGGGCGATTCCTACTACGAGCAGTACTTC.

V usage is TRBV27 and J usage is TRBJ2-5; 12 bases match TRBD1. Germline CDR1 MNHEY, CDR2 SMNVEV (reference sequence). J was trimmed by 4 bases and V by 6 bases; bases with no gene match: 9. This CDR3 spans 16 amino acids. The CDR3 region has the DNA TGTGCCAGCAGGGATTCCGGGACAGGGGGCGGAGAGACCCAGTACTTC. Protein sequence: CASRDSGTGGGETQYF.

The CDR3 bases are TGTGCCATCAGTGATTATAAGGAGGAGTCCCCGAGAGGTGAGCAGTTCTTC. Translated: CAISDYKEESPRGEQFF. This chain connects TRBV10-3 to TRBJ2-1; a possible D gene is TRBD2 (5 bases). V lost 3 bases and J 9 bases, leaving 24 bases between the germline ends. Germline-derived CDR1 and CDR2 are ENHRY and SYGVKD. The CDR3 is 17 residues long.

This clonotype was counted at least ten times. The gene calls are TRBV28 and TRBJ1-5; a weak D match, TRBD1 (5 bases). Germline V gene sequence: CDR1 MDHEN, CDR2 SYDVKM. V lost 4 bases and J 7 bases, leaving 17 bases between the germline ends. The CDR3 covers 15 residues. CDR3 loop: CASSSGGGGRQPQHF. The DNA of the CDR3 is TGTGCCAGCAGTTCGGGTGGCGGGGGAAGGCAGCCCCAGCATTTT.

The sample holds many counts of this clonotype. The V call is TRBV27, the J call TRBJ2-1, with D possibly TRBD2 on 5 matching bases. V shed 3 bases and J shed 3 bases, with 12 bases lying between them. The CDR3 has 15 residues. From germline, CDR1 is MNHEY and CDR2 SMNVEV (reference sequence). CDR3 in amino acids: CASSFRAEGYNEQFF. Written as DNA, the CDR3 is TGTGCCAGCAGTTTCCGAGCAGAGGGCTACAATGAGCAGTTCTTC.